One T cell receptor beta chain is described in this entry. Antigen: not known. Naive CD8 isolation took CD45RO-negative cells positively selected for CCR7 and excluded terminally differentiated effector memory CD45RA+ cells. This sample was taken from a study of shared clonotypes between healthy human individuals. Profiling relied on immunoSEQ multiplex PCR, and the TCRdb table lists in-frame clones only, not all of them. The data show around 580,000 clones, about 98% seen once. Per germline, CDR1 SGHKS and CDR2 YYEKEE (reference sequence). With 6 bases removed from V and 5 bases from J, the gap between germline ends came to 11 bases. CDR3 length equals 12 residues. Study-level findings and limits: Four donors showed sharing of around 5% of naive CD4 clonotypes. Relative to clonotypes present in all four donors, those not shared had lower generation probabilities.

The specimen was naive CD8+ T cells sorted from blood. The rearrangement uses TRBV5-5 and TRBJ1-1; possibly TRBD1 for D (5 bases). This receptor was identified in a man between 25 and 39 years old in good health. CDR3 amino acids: CASMGVETEAFF. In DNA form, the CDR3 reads TGTGCCAGCATGGGGGTAGAGACTGAAGCTTTCTTT. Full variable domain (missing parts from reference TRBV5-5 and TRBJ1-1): DAGVTQSPTHLIKTRGQQVTLRCSPISGHKSVSWYQQVLGQGPQFIFQYYEKEERGRGNFPDRFSARQFPNYSSELNVNALLLGDSALYLCASMGVETEAFFGQGTRLTVV.